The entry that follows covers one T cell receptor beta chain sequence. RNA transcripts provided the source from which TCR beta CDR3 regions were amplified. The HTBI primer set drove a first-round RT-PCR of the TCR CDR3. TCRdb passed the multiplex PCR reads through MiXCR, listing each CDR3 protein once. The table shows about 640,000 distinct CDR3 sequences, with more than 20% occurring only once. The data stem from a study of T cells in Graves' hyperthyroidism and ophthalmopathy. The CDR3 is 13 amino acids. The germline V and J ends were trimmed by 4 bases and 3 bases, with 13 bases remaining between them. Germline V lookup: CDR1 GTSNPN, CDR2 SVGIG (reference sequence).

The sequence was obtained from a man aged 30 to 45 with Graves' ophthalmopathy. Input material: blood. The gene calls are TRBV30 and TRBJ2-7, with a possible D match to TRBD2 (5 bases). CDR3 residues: CAWIKRRLYEQYF. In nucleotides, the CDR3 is TGTGCCTGGATTAAGCGGAGACTCTACGAGCAGTACTTC.